What follows is one TCR beta chain and its context. Its antigen is undetermined. This sample is part of a study of cytomegalovirus exposure and HLA in healthy donors. Study-level information: Genotyping of roughly 400 donors showed that approximately 83% belonged to the Caucasian-associated ancestry cluster. Study observations and caveats: Later analysis identified a missense DCLRE1C variant that was linked to TCR beta V- and J-gene trimming. In the analysis, some V segments, TRBV6-2 and TRBV6-3 included, were excluded as indistinguishable.

The PCR had 60 Vbeta and 13 Jbeta primers. Measured with immunoSEQ multiplex PCR; TCRdb has only the in-frame clones, and not every one. The sample yields 80,000 to 90,000 clones, roughly 81% seen once. Germline V gives CDR1 MNHNS, CDR2 SASEGT. Between the trimmed V and J ends, which lost 7 bases and 7 bases, there was a span of 17 bases. CDR3 length: 14 residues. The clonotype originates from a woman aged 25 to 45 in good health and CMV-seronegative. The chain uses TRBV6-1 and TRBJ2-1, with D possibly matching TRBD2 (6 bases). Sequencing input: PBMCs. CDR3 sequence: CASNPGLSENEQFF. The CDR3, as DNA: TGTGCCAGCAACCCGGGACTGTCCGAAAATGAGCAGTTCTTC.